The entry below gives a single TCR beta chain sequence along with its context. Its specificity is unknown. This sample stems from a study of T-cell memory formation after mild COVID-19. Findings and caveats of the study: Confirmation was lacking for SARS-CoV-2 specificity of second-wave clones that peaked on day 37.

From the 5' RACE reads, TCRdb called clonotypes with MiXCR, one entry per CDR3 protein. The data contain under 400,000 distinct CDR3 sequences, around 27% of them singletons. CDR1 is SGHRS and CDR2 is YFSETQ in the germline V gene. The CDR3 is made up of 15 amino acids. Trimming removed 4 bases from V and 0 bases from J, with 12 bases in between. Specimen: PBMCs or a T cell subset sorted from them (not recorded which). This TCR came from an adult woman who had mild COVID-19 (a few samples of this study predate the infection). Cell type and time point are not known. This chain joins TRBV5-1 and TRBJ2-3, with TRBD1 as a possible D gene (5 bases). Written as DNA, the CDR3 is TGCGCCAGCAGCATGCTGACAGAAAGCACAGATACGCAGTATTTT. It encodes CASSMLTESTDTQYF.